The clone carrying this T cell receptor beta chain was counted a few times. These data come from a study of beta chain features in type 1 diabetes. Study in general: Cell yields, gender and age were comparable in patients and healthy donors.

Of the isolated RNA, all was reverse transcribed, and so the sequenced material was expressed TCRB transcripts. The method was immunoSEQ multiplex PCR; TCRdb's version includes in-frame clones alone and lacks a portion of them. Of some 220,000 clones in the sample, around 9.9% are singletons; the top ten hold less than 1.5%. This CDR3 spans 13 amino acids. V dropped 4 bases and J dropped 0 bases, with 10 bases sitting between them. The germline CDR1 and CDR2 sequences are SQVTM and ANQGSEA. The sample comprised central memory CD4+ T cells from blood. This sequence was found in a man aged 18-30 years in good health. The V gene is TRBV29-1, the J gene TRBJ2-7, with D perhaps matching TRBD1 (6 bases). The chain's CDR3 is CSVGRDNSYEQYF. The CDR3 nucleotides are TGCAGCGTTGGTAGGGACAACTCCTACGAGCAGTACTTC.